This TCR beta chain was captured by sequencing in a study of cytomegalovirus exposure and HLA in healthy donors. Study conclusions and caveats: In vitro confirmation showed three CMV-associated chains to be CMV antigen specific. Researchers had no immune exposure information except CMV serostatus available. Among CMV-associated TCR beta chains, most appeared HLA-restricted in a later analysis.

PCR employed 60 Vbeta and 13 Jbeta primers. Repertoires were generated with immunoSEQ multiplex PCR, while TCRdb's copy carries only in-frame clones and drops some. The data include roughly 82,000 clones; the top ten clones carry 1.3% to 1.5%. Germline lookup yields CDR1 SGHVS and CDR2 FNYEAQ. The CDR3 totals 18 residues. The V and J ends lost 5 bases and 3 bases, in that order; junction bases with no gene match: 10. Concerning this clone itself: Its target is unknown.

The specimen sequenced was PBMCs. This receptor was identified in a woman aged 60-75 years in good health and CMV-seronegative. The chain is built from TRBV7-6 and TRBJ2-3, with 14 positions matching TRBD2. The CDR3 sequence is CASSLGLAGVVRTDTQYF. CDR3 nucleotide sequence: TGTGCCAGCAGCCTGGGACTAGCGGGAGTTGTGAGGACAGATACGCAGTATTTT. Together with reference TRBV7-6 and TRBJ2-3, the CDR3 gives the full variable domain: GAGVSQSPRYKVTKRGQDVALRCDPISGHVSLYWYRQALGQGPEFLTYFNYEAQQDKSGLPNDRFSAERPEGSISTLTIQRTEQRDSAMYRCASSLGLAGVVRTDTQYFGPGTRLTVL.